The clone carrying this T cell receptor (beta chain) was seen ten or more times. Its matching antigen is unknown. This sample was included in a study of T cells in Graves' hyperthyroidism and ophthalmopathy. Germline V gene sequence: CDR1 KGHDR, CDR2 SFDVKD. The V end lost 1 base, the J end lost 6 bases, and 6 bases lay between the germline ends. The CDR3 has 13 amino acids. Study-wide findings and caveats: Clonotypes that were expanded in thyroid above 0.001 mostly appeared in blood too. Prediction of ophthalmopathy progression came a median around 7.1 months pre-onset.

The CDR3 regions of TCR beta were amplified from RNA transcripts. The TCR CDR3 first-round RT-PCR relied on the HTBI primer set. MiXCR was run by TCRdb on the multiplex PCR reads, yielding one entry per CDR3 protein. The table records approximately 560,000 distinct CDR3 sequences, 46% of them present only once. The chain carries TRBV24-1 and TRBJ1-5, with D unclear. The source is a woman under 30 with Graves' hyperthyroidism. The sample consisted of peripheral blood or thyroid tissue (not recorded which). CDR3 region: CATSDFGSQPQHF. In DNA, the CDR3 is TGTGCCACCAGTGATTTTGGGAGTCAGCCCCAGCATTTT.